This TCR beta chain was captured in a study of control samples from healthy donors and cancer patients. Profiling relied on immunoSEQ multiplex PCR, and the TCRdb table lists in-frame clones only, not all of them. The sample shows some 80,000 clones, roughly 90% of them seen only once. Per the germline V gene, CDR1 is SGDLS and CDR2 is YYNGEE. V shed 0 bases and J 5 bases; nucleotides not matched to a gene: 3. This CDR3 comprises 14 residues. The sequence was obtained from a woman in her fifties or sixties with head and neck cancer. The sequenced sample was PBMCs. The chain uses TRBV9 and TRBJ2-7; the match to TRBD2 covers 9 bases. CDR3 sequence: CASSVGSSGNEQYF. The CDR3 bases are TGTGCCAGCAGCGTAGGTTCTAGCGGGAACGAGCAGTACTTC. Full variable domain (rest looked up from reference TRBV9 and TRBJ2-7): DSGVTQTPKHLITATGQRVTLRCSPRSGDLSVYWYQQSLDQGLQFLIQYYNGEERAKGNILERFSAQQFPDLHSELNLSSLELGDSALYFCASSVGSSGNEQYFGPGTRLTVT.